One T cell receptor beta chain is described in this entry. A much more abundant neighbour one base away suggests this may be a read error. Per germline, CDR1 SGDLS and CDR2 YYNGEE. The CDR3 length is 12 residues. RNA was extracted from bulk tissue without any cell sorting. The normal lung tissue was taken more than 3 cm from the tumor edge. TCRbeta libraries were built with three rounds of nested PCR, modified from ARM-PCR. TCRdb itself ran the multiplex PCR reads through MiXCR, one entry per CDR3 protein. The table lists 100,000 or so distinct CDR3 sequences, 80% of them singletons, with less than 40% in the top ten. The data are from a study of tumor and adjacent non-tumor tissue in lung cancer.

The TCR comes from a man aged 55 to 70 with small cell lung cancer. The chain links TRBV9 to TRBJ2-3, with unresolved D. The sequenced material came from distant non-tumor lung tissue. The CDR3 region has the DNA TGTGTCAGCAGCGCCACACTAGATACGCAGTATTTT. Residues: CVSSATLDTQYF.